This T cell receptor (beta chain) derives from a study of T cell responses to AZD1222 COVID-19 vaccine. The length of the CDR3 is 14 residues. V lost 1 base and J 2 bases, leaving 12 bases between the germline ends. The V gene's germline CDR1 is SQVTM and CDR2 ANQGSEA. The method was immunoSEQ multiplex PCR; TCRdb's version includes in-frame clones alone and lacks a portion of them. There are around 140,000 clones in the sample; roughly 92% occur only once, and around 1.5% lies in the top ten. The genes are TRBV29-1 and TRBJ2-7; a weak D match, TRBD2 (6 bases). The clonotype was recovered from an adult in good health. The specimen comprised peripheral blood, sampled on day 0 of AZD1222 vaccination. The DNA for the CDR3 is TGCAGCGTTGAAGGCGGCGGAGGGACCTACGAGCAGTACTTC. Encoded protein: CSVEGGGGTYEQYF.